The clone carrying this T cell receptor beta chain was observed a few times. Its antigen is unknown. Clones were sequenced by immunoSEQ multiplex PCR, and TCRdb holds only the in-frame ones, with some missing. This table holds about 46,000 clones, 92% found once. CDR1 MNHNY and CDR2 SVGAGI come from the germline V gene (reference sequence). CDR3 size: 14 residues. Trimming shortened V by 6 bases and J by 6 bases, and 14 bases separated the two germline ends. The sample originates from a study of T cells after posttransplantation cyclophosphamide. Points from the study as a whole: Skin or GI-infiltrating T cells shared few TRB sequences with blood.

This TCR was sampled from a woman between 45 and 60 years old in good health and a related stem cell transplant donor. The chain couples TRBV6-6 to TRBJ1-4; a weak D match, TRBD1 (6 bases). Sequencing used PBMCs. Here the CDR3 DNA reads TGTGCCAGCAGCCACAGGGTTAAAGATGAAAAACTGTTTTTT. It specifies CASSHRVKDEKLFF.